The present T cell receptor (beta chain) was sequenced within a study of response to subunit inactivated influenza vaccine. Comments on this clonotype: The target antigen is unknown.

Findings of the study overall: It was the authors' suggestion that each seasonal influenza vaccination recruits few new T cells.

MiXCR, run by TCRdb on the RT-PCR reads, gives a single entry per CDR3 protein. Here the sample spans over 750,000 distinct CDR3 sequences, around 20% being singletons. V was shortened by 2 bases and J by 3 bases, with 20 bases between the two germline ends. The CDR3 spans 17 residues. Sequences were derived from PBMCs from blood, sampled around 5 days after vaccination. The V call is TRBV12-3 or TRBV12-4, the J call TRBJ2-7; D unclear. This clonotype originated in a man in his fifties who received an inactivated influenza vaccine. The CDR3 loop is CASSLILGSESIYEQYF. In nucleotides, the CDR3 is TGTGCCAGCAGTTTAATTTTGGGCAGTGAATCAATCTACGAGCAGTACTTC.